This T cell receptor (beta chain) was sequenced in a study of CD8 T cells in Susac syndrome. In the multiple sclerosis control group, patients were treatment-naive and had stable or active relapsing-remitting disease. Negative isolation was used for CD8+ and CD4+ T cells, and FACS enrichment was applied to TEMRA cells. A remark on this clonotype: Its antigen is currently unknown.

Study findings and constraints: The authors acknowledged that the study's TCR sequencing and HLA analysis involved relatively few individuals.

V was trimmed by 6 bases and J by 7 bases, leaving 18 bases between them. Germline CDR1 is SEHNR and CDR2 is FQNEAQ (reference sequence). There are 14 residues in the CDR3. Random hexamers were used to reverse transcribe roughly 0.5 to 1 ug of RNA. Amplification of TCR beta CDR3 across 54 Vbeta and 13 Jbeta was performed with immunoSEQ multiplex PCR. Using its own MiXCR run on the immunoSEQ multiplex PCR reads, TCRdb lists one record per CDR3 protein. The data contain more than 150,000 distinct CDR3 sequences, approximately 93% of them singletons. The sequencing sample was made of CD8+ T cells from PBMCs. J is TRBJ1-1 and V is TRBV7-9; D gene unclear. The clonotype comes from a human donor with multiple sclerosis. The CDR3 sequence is CASSPDRRPIEAFF. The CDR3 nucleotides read TGTGCCAGCAGTCCTGACCGACGGCCCATTGAAGCTTTCTTT.